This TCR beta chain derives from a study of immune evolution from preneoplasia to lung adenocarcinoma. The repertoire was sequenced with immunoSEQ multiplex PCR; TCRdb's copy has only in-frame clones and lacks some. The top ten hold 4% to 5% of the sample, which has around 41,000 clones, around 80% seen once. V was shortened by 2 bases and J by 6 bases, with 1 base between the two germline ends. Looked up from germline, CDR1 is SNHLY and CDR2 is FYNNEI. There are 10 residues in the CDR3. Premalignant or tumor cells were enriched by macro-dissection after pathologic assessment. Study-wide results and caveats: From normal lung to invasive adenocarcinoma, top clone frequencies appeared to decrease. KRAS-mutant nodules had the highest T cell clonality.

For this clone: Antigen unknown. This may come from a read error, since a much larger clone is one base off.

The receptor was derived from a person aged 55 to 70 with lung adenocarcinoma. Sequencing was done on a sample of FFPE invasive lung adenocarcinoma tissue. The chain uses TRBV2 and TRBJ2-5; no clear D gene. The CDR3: CASSEKTQYF. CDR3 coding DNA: TGTGCCAGCAGTGAAAAGACCCAGTACTTC.